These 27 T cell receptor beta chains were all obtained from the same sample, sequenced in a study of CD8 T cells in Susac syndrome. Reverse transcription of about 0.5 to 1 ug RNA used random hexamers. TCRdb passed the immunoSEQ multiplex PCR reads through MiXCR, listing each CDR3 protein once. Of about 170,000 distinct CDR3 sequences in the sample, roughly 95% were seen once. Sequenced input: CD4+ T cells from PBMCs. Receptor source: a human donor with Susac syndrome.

The CDR3 loop reads CASSFRANYGYTF. CDR3 nucleotides: TGTGCCAGCAGTTTTCGAGCTAACTATGGCTACACCTTC. The chain has TRBV27 and TRBJ1-2; D is uncertain. This CDR3 comprises 13 residues. V was pared by 3 bases and J by 0 bases, with 5 bases between. Germline CDR1 is MNHEY and CDR2 is SMNVEV (reference sequence).

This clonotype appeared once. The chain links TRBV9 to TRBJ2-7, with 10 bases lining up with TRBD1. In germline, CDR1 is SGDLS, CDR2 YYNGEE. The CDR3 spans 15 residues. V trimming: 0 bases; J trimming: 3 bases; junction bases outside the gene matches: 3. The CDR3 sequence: CASSVDGQGVYEQYF. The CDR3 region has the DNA TGTGCCAGCAGCGTAGATGGACAGGGGGTCTACGAGCAGTACTTC.

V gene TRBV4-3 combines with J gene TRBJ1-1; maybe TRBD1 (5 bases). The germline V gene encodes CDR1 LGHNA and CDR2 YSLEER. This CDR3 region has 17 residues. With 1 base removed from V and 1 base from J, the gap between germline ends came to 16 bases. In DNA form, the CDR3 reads TGCGCCAGCAGCCAAGTGCTTACAGGAGCTAAGAACACTGAAGCTTTCTTT. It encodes CASSQVLTGAKNTEAFF.

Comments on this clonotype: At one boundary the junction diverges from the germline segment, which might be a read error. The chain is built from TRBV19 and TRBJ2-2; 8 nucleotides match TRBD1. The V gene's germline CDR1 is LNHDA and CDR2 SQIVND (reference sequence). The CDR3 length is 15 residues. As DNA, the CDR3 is TGTGCCAGTAGTCACAGGGGGTTGAACACCGGGGAGTTGTTTTTT. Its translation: CASSHRGLNTGELFF. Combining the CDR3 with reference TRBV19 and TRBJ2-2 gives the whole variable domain DGGITQSPKYLFRKEGQNVTLSCEQNLNHDAMYWYRQDPGQGLRLIYYSQIVNDFQKGDIAEGYSVSREKKESFPLTVTSAQKNPTAFYLCASSHRGLNTGELFFGEGSRLTVL.

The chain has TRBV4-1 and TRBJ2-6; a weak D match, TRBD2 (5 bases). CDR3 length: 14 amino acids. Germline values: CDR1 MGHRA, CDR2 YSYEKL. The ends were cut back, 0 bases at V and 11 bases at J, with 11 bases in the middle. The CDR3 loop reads CASSQESAGDVLTF. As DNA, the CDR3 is TGCGCCAGCAGCCAAGAGTCGGCGGGCGACGTCCTGACTTTC.

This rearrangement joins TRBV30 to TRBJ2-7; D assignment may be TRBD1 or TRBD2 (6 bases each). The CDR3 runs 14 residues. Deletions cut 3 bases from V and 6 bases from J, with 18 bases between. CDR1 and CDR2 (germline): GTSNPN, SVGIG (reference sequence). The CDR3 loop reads CAWRRGGPRSEQYF. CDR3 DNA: TGTGCCTGGAGGAGAGGGGGGCCTAGAAGCGAGCAGTACTTC.

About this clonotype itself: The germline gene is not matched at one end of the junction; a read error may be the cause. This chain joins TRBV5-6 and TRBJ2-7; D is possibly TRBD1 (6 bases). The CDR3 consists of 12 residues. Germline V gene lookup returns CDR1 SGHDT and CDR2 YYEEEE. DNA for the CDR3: TGTGCCAGCAGCTGGCAACTGACAGGAAGGGCCTTC. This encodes CASSWQLTGRAF. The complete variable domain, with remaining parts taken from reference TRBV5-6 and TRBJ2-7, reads DAGVTQSPTHLIKTRGQQVTLRCSPKSGHDTVSWYQQALGQGPQFIFQYYEEEERQRGNFPDRFSGHQFPNYSSELNVNALLLGDSALYLCASSWQLTGRAFGPGTRLTVT.

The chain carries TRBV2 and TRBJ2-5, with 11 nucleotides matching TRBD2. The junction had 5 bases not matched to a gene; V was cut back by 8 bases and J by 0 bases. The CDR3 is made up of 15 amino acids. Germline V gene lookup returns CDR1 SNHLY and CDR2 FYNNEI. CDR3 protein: CASSGTSGYQETQYF. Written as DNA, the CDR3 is TGTGCCAGCTCCGGGACTAGCGGATACCAAGAGACCCAGTACTTC.

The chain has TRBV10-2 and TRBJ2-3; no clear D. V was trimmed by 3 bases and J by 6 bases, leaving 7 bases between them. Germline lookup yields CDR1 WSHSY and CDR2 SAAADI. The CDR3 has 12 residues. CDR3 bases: TGCGCCAGCAGTGAAACGTCGGATACGCAGTATTTT. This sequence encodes CASSETSDTQYF.

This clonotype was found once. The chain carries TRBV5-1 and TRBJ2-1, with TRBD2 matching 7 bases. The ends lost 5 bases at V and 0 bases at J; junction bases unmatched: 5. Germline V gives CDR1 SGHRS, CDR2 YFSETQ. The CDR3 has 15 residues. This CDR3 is CASSPTSLSYNEQFF. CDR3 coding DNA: TGCGCCAGCAGTCCGACTAGCCTCTCCTACAATGAGCAGTTCTTC.

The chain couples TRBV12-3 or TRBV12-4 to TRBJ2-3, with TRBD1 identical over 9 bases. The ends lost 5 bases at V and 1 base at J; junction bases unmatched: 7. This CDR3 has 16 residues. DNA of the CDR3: TGTGCCAGCAGTCCAAGGACAGGGGTAGGCACAGATACGCAGTATTTT. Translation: CASSPRTGVGTDTQYF.

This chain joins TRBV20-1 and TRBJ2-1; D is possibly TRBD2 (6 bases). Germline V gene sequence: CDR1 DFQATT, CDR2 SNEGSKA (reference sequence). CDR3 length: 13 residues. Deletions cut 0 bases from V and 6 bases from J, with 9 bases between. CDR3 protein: CSARDSGPNEQFF. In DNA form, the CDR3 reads TGCAGTGCTAGAGACAGCGGGCCCAATGAGCAGTTCTTC.

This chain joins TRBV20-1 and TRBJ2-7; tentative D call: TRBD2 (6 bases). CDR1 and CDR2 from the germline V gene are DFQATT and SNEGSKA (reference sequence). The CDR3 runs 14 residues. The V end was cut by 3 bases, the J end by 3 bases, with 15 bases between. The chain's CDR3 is CSARETGLIYEQYF. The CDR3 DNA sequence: TGCAGTGCTAGGGAAACGGGACTCATCTACGAGCAGTACTTC.

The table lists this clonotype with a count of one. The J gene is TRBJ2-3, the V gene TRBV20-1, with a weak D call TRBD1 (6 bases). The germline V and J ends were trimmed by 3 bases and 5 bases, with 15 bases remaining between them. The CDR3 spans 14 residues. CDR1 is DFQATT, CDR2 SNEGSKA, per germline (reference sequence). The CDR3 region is CSASRTALGDTQYF. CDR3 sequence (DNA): TGCAGTGCTAGCAGGACAGCCCTTGGAGATACGCAGTATTTT.

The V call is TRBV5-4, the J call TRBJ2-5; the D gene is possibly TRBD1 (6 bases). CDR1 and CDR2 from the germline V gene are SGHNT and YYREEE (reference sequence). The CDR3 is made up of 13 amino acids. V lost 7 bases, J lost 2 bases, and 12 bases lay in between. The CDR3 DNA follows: TGTGCCAGCGGAATACAGGGACAAGAGACCCAGTACTTC. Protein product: CASGIQGQETQYF.

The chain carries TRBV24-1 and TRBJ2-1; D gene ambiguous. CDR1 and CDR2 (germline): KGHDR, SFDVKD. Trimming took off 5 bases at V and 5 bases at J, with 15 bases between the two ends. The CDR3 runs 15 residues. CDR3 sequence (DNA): TGTGCCACCAGTGGCCCACCTCGACAAAACAATGAGCAGTTCTTC. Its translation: CATSGPPRQNNEQFF.

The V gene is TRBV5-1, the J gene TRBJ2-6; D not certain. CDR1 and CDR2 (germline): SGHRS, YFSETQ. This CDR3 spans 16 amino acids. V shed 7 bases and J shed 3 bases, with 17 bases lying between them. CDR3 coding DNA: TGCGCCAGCGGCCTCTTCCCAAGGCTTGGGGCCAACGTCCTGACTTTC. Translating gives CASGLFPRLGANVLTF.

The chain's CDR3 is CSVRGPSNYGYTF. CDR3 nucleotides: TGCAGCGTTCGGGGACCGAGTAACTATGGCTACACCTTC. This rearrangement joins TRBV29-1 to TRBJ1-2, with D possibly matching TRBD1 (5 bases). V dropped 5 bases and J dropped 1 base, with 11 bases sitting between them. The length of the CDR3 is 13 residues. CDR1 and CDR2 (germline): SQVTM, ANQGSEA.

The CDR3, as DNA: TGCGCCAGCAGCTTGGAGGGACAGGGTGATACGCAGTATTTT. The encoded protein is CASSLEGQGDTQYF. The rearrangement uses TRBV5-1 and TRBJ2-3; TRBD1 matches 9 bases. V dropped 0 bases and J dropped 6; count of bases not matched to a gene: 2. Germline CDR1 and CDR2: SGHRS and YFSETQ. This CDR3 comprises 14 residues. Combining the CDR3 with reference TRBV5-1 and TRBJ2-3 gives the whole variable domain KAGVTQTPRYLIKTRGQQVTLSCSPISGHRSVSWYQQTPGQGLQFLFEYFSETQRNKGNFPGRFSGRQFSNSRSEMNVSTLELGDSALYLCASSLEGQGDTQYFGPGTRLTVL.

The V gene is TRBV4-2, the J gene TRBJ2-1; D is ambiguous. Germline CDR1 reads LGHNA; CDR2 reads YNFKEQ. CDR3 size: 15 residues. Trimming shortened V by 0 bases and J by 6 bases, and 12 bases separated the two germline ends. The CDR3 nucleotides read TGTGCCAGCAGCCAAGAGGGAAAGGTGGGCAATGAGCAGTTCTTC. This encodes CASSQEGKVGNEQFF.

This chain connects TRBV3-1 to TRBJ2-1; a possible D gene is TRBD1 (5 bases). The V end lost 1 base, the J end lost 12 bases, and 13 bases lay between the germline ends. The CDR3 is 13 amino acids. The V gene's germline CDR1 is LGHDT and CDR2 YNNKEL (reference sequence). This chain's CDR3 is CASSQGTAQGQFF. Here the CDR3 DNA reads TGTGCCAGCAGCCAAGGTACGGCTCAGGGGCAGTTCTTC.

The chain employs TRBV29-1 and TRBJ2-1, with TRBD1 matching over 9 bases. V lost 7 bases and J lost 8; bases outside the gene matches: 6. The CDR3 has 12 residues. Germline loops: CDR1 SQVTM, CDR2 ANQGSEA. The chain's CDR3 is CSAGGQGYEQFF. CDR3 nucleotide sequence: TGCAGCGCCGGGGGACAGGGTTATGAGCAGTTCTTC.

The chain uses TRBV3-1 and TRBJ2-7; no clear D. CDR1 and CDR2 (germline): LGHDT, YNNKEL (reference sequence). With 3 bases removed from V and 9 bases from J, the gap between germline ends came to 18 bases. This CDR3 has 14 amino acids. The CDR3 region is CASSHSRETPVQYF. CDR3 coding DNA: TGTGCCAGCAGCCACTCTCGAGAGACCCCCGTGCAGTACTTC.

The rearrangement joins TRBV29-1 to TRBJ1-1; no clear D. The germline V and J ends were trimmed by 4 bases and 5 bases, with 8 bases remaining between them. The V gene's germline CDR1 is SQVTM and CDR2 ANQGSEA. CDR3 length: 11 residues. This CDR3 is CSVGRETEAFF. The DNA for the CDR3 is TGCAGCGTTGGGCGAGAGACTGAAGCTTTCTTT.

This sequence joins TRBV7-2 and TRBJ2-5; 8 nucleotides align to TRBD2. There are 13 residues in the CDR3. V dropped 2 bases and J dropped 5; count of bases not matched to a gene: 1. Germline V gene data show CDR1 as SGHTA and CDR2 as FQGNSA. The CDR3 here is CASSLPGGETQYF. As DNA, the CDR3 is TGTGCCAGCAGCTTACCGGGAGGGGAGACCCAGTACTTC.

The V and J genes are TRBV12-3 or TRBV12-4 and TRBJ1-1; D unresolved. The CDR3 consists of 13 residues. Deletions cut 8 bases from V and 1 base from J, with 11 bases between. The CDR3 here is CASVEDGNTEAFF. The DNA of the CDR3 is TGTGCCAGCGTCGAGGACGGGAACACTGAAGCTTTCTTT.

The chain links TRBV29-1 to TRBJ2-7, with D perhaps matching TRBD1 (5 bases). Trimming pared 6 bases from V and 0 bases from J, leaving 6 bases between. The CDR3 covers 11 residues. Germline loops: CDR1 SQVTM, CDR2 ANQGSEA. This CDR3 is CSVQVSYEQYF. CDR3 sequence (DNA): TGCAGCGTACAGGTCTCCTACGAGCAGTACTTC.